Each of the 12 T cell receptor beta chains below was sequenced from the same sample in a study of response to subunit inactivated influenza vaccine. TCRdb reprocessed the RT-PCR reads with MiXCR, giving one entry per CDR3 protein. The sample has about 540,000 distinct CDR3 sequences; around 21% are singletons. These sequences were also reported in another study, on T cells expressing NK-cell markers. That work contributes: Template switching by 5'RACE with UMIs generated the TCR beta cDNA.

Sequencing used CD4+ T cells sorted from PBMCs, obtained roughly 13 days after vaccination. The receptors derive from a man aged 50 or older who received an inactivated influenza vaccine.

The V gene is TRBV6-5, the J gene TRBJ2-1, with D unresolved. The germline V and J ends were trimmed by 5 bases and 7 bases, with 12 bases remaining between them. This CDR3 has 13 amino acids. Germline CDR1 MNHEY, CDR2 SVGAGI. In DNA form, the CDR3 reads TGTGCCAGCAGTACTCGGACGGGTAATGAGCAGTTCTTC. Protein product: CASSTRTGNEQFF.

The chain uses TRBV7-2 and TRBJ2-2; 7 bases match TRBD2. V was clipped by 3 bases and J by 1 base; unmatched bases: 5. Germline V gene sequence: CDR1 SGHTA, CDR2 FQGNSA. The CDR3 length is 16 residues. The CDR3 DNA sequence: TGTGCCAGCAGCTTGGAAGCGGGGCGGAACACCGGGGAGCTGTTTTTT. The encoded protein is CASSLEAGRNTGELFF.

The chain joins TRBV4-2 to TRBJ1-5; no reliable D call. Germline V lookup: CDR1 LGHNA, CDR2 YNFKEQ. The CDR3 loop spans 13 amino acids. Trimming cost V 0 bases and J 15 bases, with 15 bases left between them. CDR3 DNA sequence: TGTGCCAGCAGCCAAGATGTGACGGCGGTGAGGCATTTT. Its protein product is CASSQDVTAVRHF.

A few counts support this clonotype. The CDR3 sequence: CASSLVAVRNTEAFF. In DNA form, the CDR3 reads TGTGCCAGCAGCTTAGTCGCAGTTCGGAACACTGAAGCTTTCTTT. The gene calls are TRBV7-2 and TRBJ1-1; D is uncertain. This CDR3 contains 15 residues. Germline CDR1 reads SGHTA; CDR2 reads FQGNSA. V was trimmed by 1 base and J by 1 base, leaving 10 bases between them.

The chain couples TRBV2 to TRBJ2-5, with D perhaps TRBD1 (5 bases). V lost 7 bases and J 5 bases, leaving 14 bases between the germline ends. The CDR3 is 13 amino acids. Looked up from germline, CDR1 is SNHLY and CDR2 is FYNNEI. Here the CDR3 DNA reads TGTGCCAGCACTAGGGGCTCGGGTGAGACCCAGTACTTC. Translating gives CASTRGSGETQYF.

This clonotype appeared once. The chain joins TRBV27 to TRBJ2-6, with D possibly being TRBD1 (6 bases). V was clipped by 3 bases and J by 0 bases, with 12 bases between them. The CDR3 runs 17 residues. Germline lookup yields CDR1 MNHEY and CDR2 SMNVEV (reference sequence). DNA for the CDR3: TGTGCCAGCAGTTTGACTTGGGACAACTCTGGGGCCAACGTCCTGACTTTC. It yields the protein CASSLTWDNSGANVLTF.

The chain recombines TRBV10-3 with TRBJ1-6; possibly TRBD1 for D (5 bases). The CDR3 contains 16 residues. The V and J ends lost 3 bases and 7 bases respectively, with 16 bases between them. Germline V gene sequence: CDR1 ENHRY, CDR2 SYGVKD. The CDR3 spells CAISERGGARNSPLHF. Written as DNA, the CDR3 is TGTGCCATCAGTGAACGGGGAGGGGCTAGGAATTCACCCCTCCACTTT.

This chain joins TRBV20-1 and TRBJ1-1, with D hard to call. The CDR3 spans 14 residues. CDR1 DFQATT and CDR2 SNEGSKA come from the germline V gene (reference sequence). The V gene lost 0 bases and the J gene lost 5 bases, with 13 bases spanning the gap. The CDR3 reads CSARDRVAGTEAFF. In nucleotides, the CDR3 is TGCAGTGCTAGAGATAGGGTAGCTGGGACTGAAGCTTTCTTT.

This clonotype was observed many times. The J gene is TRBJ2-7, the V gene TRBV7-2; possible D gene TRBD2, 6 bases. The CDR3 runs to 13 residues. Trimming took 5 bases from V and 1 from J, leaving 9 bases between them. From germline, CDR1 is SGHTA and CDR2 FQGNSA. CDR3 sequence: CASSMDYSYEQYF. The CDR3 DNA reads TGTGCCAGCAGCATGGACTATTCCTACGAGCAGTACTTC.

The chain links TRBV2 to TRBJ2-1; no clear D. Germline lookup yields CDR1 SNHLY and CDR2 FYNNEI. This CDR3 contains 12 residues. Trimming cost V 4 bases and J 9 bases, with 10 bases left between them. Written as DNA, the CDR3 is TGTGCCAGCAGTGTTGAAGTTAGTGAGCAGTTCTTC. Translated: CASSVEVSEQFF.

A few counts support this clonotype. The chain links TRBV28 to TRBJ2-7; the match to TRBD2 covers 7 bases. Trimming cost V 7 bases and J 4 bases; bases outside gene matches: 16. There are 16 residues in the CDR3. CDR1 and CDR2 from the germline V gene are MDHEN and SYDVKM. The CDR3: CASNSASGKMIYEQYF. The CDR3 DNA sequence: TGTGCCAGCAACTCCGCCAGCGGGAAGATGATTTACGAGCAGTACTTC.

This chain connects TRBV27 to TRBJ2-5; perhaps TRBD2 as D (6 bases). This CDR3 contains 15 residues. Per germline, CDR1 MNHEY and CDR2 SMNVEV (reference sequence). With 3 bases removed from V and 3 bases from J, the gap between germline ends came to 14 bases. The CDR3 region is CASSLGGRLEETQYF. Here the CDR3 DNA reads TGTGCCAGCAGTTTGGGAGGTCGACTGGAAGAGACCCAGTACTTC.